The rows below give T cell receptor beta chains drawn from one sample of a study of cytomegalovirus exposure and HLA in healthy donors. Using immunoSEQ multiplex PCR, the repertoire was profiled, and TCRdb retains in-frame clones only, with some absent. The sample holds around 180,000 clones, about 80% seen once. Material for sequencing was PBMCs. The receptors shown here come from a woman aged 18 to 35 in good health and CMV-seropositive. Both conserved end residues are part of each CDR3. The D gene is left open where the match is weak. The size field is filled for only some rows; it gives once, few, many or a size class.

TRBJ2-5 TRBV5-1 NA NA TGCGCCAGCAGCTTGGCCGTGGAGACCCAGTACTTC CASSLAVETQYF
TRBJ2-3 TRBV7-6 TRBD2 NA TGTGCCAGCAGCCCCTTAGCGGGGGGCCCGGGTGATACGCAGTATTTT CASSPLAGGPGDTQYF
TRBJ1-2 TRBV7-8 NA once TGTGCCAGCAGCTTACTCATTGAGGGCTACACCTTC CASSLLIEGYTF
TRBJ1-2 TRBV11-1 NA NA TGTGCCAGCAGCCTACAGGGCTATGGCTACACCTTC CASSLQGYGYTF
TRBJ2-4 TRBV5-1 TRBD1 NA TGCGCCAGCAGCTCCCCCGGGACAGGGACCAAAAACATTCAGTACTTC CASSSPGTGTKNIQYF
TRBJ1-1 TRBV30 TRBD1 NA TGTGCCCGGGACAGGGGTTCGAACACTGAAGCTTTCTTT CARDRGSNTEAFF
TRBJ1-2 TRBV5-1 NA NA TGCGCCAGCAGCTCGGGGCAGGGGTCTTATGGCTACACCTTC CASSSGQGSYGYTF
TRBJ2-3 TRBV7-2 NA NA TGTGCCAGCAGCTTACGGGGGATCACAGATACGCAGTATTTT CASSLRGITDTQYF
TRBJ1-2 TRBV27 NA once TGTGCCAGCAGTCCCCTTTCGGACTATGGCTACACCTTC CASSPLSDYGYTF
TRBJ2-7 TRBV11-2 NA NA TGTGCCAGCAGCTACCCTACAGGGTTCAACACCTACGAGCAGTACTTC CASSYPTGFNTYEQYF
TRBJ2-7 TRBV6-1 NA NA TGTGCCAGCAGTGAAGCGCTTGGCAGTATCTACGAGCAGTACTTC CASSEALGSIYEQYF
TRBJ1-4 TRBV2 TRBD1 NA TGTGCCAGCAGGAGACAGGGGGGCCCTAATGAAAAACTGTTTTTT CASRRQGGPNEKLFF
TRBJ2-5 TRBV5-1 NA NA TGCGCCAGCAGCTTATACCAGGAAGAGACCCAGTACTTC CASSLYQEETQYF
TRBJ2-2 TRBV29-1 NA NA TGCAGCGTTGACAGGGGGAACACCGGGGAGCTGTTTTTT CSVDRGNTGELFF
TRBJ2-1 TRBV5-1 TRBD2 NA TGCGCCAGCACTCCAGGGACTAGCTCCTACAATGAGCAGTTCTTC CASTPGTSSYNEQFF
TRBJ1-5 TRBV6-5 NA NA TGTGCCAGCAGTTACTTGTCGGGTCAGCCCCAGCATTTT CASSYLSGQPQHF